These 18 T cell receptor beta chains originate from one sample sequenced in a study of T cell changes during pregnancy in multiple sclerosis (dated by TCRdb to the late 2010s). Preparation of the library involved the immunoSEQ multiplex PCR assay. The immuneACCESS repertoire file appears here via TCRdb, limited to in-frame rearrangements. These files lack a portion of the clones; in checked studies, under half of the deficit traces to unresolved V genes, and the cause of the others is not known. The sample table holds about 33,000 clones, of which around 90% were seen once. Around 2.7% of the sample comes from the top ten. The sequences come from CD4+ T cells from peripheral blood mononuclear cells, collected in the third trimester of pregnancy. These receptors were taken from a female donor in good health, enrolled as a control in a pregnancy study.

V is TRBV18 and J is TRBJ2-1, with TRBD2 matching 10 bases. Germline trimming cut 2 bases from V and 3 bases from J; bases unmatched to any gene: 7. The CDR3 is 17 residues long. Germline V gives CDR1 KGHSH, CDR2 LQKENI. CDR3 bases: TGTGCCAGCTCACCAGAAGCTGCTAGCGGGGGCTACAATGAGCAGTTCTTC. The encoded protein is CASSPEAASGGYNEQFF.

J is TRBJ2-1 and V is TRBV2, with unresolved D. The CDR3 totals 15 residues. Trimming took 4 bases from V and 0 from J, leaving 10 bases between them. CDR1 and CDR2 from the germline V gene are SNHLY and FYNNEI. This CDR3 reads CASSGDFSSYNEQFF. The CDR3 region has the DNA TGTGCCAGCAGTGGAGACTTCAGCTCCTACAATGAGCAGTTCTTC.

The J gene is TRBJ1-4, the V gene TRBV10-3; 9 nucleotides align to TRBD1. This CDR3 comprises 11 residues. J was trimmed by 14 bases and V by 6 bases; bases with no gene match: 4. The germline CDR1 and CDR2 sequences are ENHRY and SYGVKD. The CDR3 coding sequence is TGTGCCATCAGATCGGGACAGGGTCTGTTTTTT. It is translated as CAIRSGQGLFF.

This chain connects TRBV28 to TRBJ2-1; TRBD2 is a possible D gene (5 bases). V was clipped by 6 bases and J by 1 base, with 10 bases between them. There are 14 residues in the CDR3. Germline assignment: CDR1 MDHEN and CDR2 SYDVKM. Written as DNA, the CDR3 is TGTGCCAGCAGACTGGACTCTTCCTACAATGAGCAGTTCTTC. Residues: CASRLDSSYNEQFF.

This chain connects TRBV7-2 to TRBJ2-1, with TRBD2 matching over 9 bases. Germline values: CDR1 SGHTA, CDR2 FQGNSA. The CDR3 is made up of 17 amino acids. The trim removed 5 bases at V and 7 bases at J, leaving 15 bases unmatched. The CDR3 here is CASSPLHLSGRGNEQFF. In DNA form, the CDR3 reads TGTGCCAGCAGCCCTCTACATCTTAGCGGGAGAGGAAATGAGCAGTTCTTC.

J is TRBJ2-7 and V is TRBV7-2; 7 bases map to TRBD1. CDR3 length: 15 amino acids. V lost 4 bases and J lost 2; bases outside the gene matches: 8. The germline V gene encodes CDR1 SGHTA and CDR2 FQGNSA. The CDR3 spells CASSSPGTVAYEQYF. Written as DNA, the CDR3 is TGTGCCAGCAGCTCCCCCGGGACAGTAGCCTACGAGCAGTACTTC.

Concerning this clone: A junction end diverges from the germline sequence, so it may reflect a read error. The V and J genes are TRBV12-5 and TRBJ2-7; D remains ambiguous. The CDR3 spans 11 residues. Germline CDR1 reads LGHNT; CDR2 reads FRNRAP. DNA of the CDR3: TGTGCTAGTGGTCCCTCCTACGAGCGGTACTTC. Residues: CASGPSYERYF.

The gene calls are TRBV4-1 and TRBJ2-1; no clear D gene. CDR1 is MGHRA, CDR2 YSYEKL, per germline. This CDR3 has 14 amino acids. Trimming removed 1 base from V and 2 bases from J, with 6 bases in between. CDR3 bases: TGCGCCAGCAGCCAAGGGGCAGCCTACAATGAGCAGTTCTTC. Its protein is CASSQGAAYNEQFF.

This chain connects TRBV5-8 to TRBJ1-4; D call uncertain. The CDR3 has 14 amino acids. Germline V lookup: CDR1 SGHTS, CDR2 YDEGEE. V gave up 1 base and J gave up 5 bases, with 9 bases separating them. CDR3 sequence reads: CASSLSPGNEKLFF. In DNA, the CDR3 is TGTGCCAGCAGCTTGAGCCCGGGGAATGAAAAACTGTTTTTT.

The chain carries TRBV7-9 and TRBJ1-1; D remains unclear. The V gene lost 2 bases and the J gene lost 0 bases, with 7 bases spanning the gap. CDR3 length equals 14 residues. The germline CDR1 and CDR2 sequences are SEHNR and FQNEAQ (reference sequence). The CDR3 coding sequence is TGTGCCAGCAGCTTAAATCCTATGAACACTGAAGCTTTCTTT. Translating gives CASSLNPMNTEAFF.

This clone appeared once. The CDR3 carries no conserved terminal phenylalanine or tryptophan, so it likely arises from a read error. The DNA is omitted, as the CDR3 cannot be located on it reliably, and the CDR3 follows TCRdb's listing. This CDR3 is CASSGEGSFFG. This chain uses TRBV6-4 with TRBJ1-4. Including both end residues, the CDR3 is 11 amino acids long. The germline gives CDR1 MRHNA, CDR2 SNTAGT.

For the CDR3, the DNA is TGTGCCAGCAGTGAGGATGAGGTCCCGAATGAGCAGTTCTTC. This translates into CASSEDEVPNEQFF. V usage is TRBV2 and J usage is TRBJ2-1; D not resolved. This CDR3 spans 14 amino acids. CDR1 is SNHLY, CDR2 FYNNEI, per germline. Trimming removed 3 bases at V and 7 bases at J, with 13 bases between.

This clone was detected a few times. V usage is TRBV19 and J usage is TRBJ1-6; 10 bases fit TRBD1. The CDR3 length is 15 residues. V gave up 9 bases and J gave up 7 bases; unmatched junction bases: 9. CDR1 and CDR2 (germline): LNHDA, SQIVND (reference sequence). The CDR3 sequence: CASSGTGVINSPLHF. DNA for the CDR3: TGTGCCAGCTCCGGGACAGGGGTAATAAATTCACCCCTCCACTTT.

Points on this clone: The CDR3 does not close with the conserved phenylalanine or tryptophan, likely indicating a read error. The chain combines TRBV27 with TRBJ1-2, with D perhaps TRBD1 (5 bases). The length of the CDR3 is 14 residues. V lost 6 bases, J lost 3 bases, and 14 bases lay in between. Germline V CDR1 and CDR2: MNHEY, SMNVEV (reference sequence). CDR3 nucleotide sequence: TGTGCCAGCAGCCAATCGACAGCTTACTATGGCTACACCTCC. It yields the protein CASSQSTAYYGYTS.

This clone was observed a single time. This chain links TRBV28 with TRBJ1-3; 8 nucleotides align to TRBD1. This CDR3 is 13 amino acids long. Germline loops: CDR1 MDHEN, CDR2 SYDVKM. Trimming cost V 3 bases and J 6 bases; bases outside gene matches: 1. CDR3 nucleotides: TGTGCCAGCAGTTTGACAGGGGAAAACACCATATATTTT. Its translation is CASSLTGENTIYF. Drawing the rest from reference TRBV28 and TRBJ1-3, the complete variable domain is DVKVTQSSRYLVKRTGEKVFLECVQDMDHENMFWYRQDPGLGLRLIYFSYDVKMKEKGDIPEGYSVSREKKERFSLILESASTNQTSMYLCASSLTGENTIYFGEGSWLTVV.

The CDR3 region is CASSFGEGYQETQYF. For the CDR3, the DNA is TGCGCCAGCAGCTTCGGGGAGGGGTACCAAGAGACCCAGTACTTC. The chain links TRBV5-1 to TRBJ2-5, with 7 bases lining up with TRBD2. V was clipped by 2 bases and J by 0 bases; unmatched bases: 4. Looked up from germline, CDR1 is SGHRS and CDR2 is YFSETQ. The CDR3 has 15 amino acids.

V usage is TRBV5-1 and J usage is TRBJ2-1; TRBD2 matches 15 bases. The CDR3 is 15 residues long. Germline V lookup: CDR1 SGHRS, CDR2 YFSETQ. The ends lost 5 bases at V and 8 bases at J; junction bases unmatched: 5. The CDR3 loop is CASSRTSGGAYEQFF. The CDR3 nucleotides read TGCGCCAGCAGTCGGACTAGCGGGGGGGCCTATGAGCAGTTCTTC.

V and J are TRBV6-1 and TRBJ1-2; D uncertain. Trimming removed 4 bases from V and 0 bases from J, with 6 bases in between. Germline-derived CDR1 and CDR2 are MNHNS and SASEGT. This CDR3 contains 13 residues. The DNA of the CDR3 is TGTGCCAGCAGTGTCCGGGCTAACTATGGCTACACCTTC. Translation: CASSVRANYGYTF.